The subject of this entry is one TCR beta chain. A much larger clone sits a single nucleotide away, making a read error possible. The CDR3 is made up of 15 amino acids. Germline assignment: CDR1 SGHNT and CDR2 YENEEA. V lost 4 bases and J lost 8; bases outside the gene matches: 2. The sample is drawn from a study of shared clonotypes between healthy human individuals. Data came from immunoSEQ multiplex PCR; TCRdb stores just in-frame clones and leaves some out. Among more than 550,000 clones listed, 72% were seen once. The sample comprised memory CD4+ T cells sorted from blood. Subset defined: CD45RA-negative fraction. This chain links TRBV11-3 with TRBJ2-1; the match to TRBD2 covers 16 bases. This receptor was obtained from a woman in her twenties or thirties in good health. Written as DNA, the CDR3 is TGTGCCAGCAGCTCCGGGACTAGCGGGAGGGATGAGCAGTTCTTC. Translation: CASSSGTSGRDEQFF.